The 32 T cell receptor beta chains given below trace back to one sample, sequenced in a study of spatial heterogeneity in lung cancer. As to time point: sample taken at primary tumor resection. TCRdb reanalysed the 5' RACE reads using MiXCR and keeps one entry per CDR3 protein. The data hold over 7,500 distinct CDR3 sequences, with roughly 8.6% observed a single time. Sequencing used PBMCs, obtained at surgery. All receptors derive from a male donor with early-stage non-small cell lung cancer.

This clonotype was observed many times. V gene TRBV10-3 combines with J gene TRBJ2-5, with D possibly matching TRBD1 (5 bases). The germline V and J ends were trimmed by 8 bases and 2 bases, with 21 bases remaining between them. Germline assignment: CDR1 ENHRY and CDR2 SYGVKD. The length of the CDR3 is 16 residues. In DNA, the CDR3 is TGTGCCATCGCTGTCTCAGGGATGGTACTACAAGAGACCCAGTACTTC. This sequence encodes CAIAVSGMVLQETQYF.

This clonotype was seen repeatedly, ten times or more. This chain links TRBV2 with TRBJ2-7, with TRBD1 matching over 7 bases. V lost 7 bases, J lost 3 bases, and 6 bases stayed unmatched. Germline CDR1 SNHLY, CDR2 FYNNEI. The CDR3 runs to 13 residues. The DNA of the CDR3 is TGTGCCAGCACCACCAACAGGGGCTACGAGCAGTACTTC. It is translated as CASTTNRGYEQYF.

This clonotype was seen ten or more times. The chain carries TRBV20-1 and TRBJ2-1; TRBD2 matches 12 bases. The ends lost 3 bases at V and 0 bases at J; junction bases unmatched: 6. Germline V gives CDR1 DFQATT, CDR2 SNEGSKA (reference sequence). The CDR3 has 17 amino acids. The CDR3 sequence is CSASRLAGGSSYNEQFF. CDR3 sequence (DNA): TGCAGTGCTAGTCGGCTAGCGGGAGGGAGCTCCTACAATGAGCAGTTCTTC.

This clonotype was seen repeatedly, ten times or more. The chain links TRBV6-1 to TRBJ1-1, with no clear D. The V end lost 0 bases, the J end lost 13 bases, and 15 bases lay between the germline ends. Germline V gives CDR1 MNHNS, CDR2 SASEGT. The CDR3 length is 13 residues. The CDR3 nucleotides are TGTGCCAGCAGTGAAGCTAACGGGGAGTGGGGTTTCTTT. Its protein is CASSEANGEWGFF.

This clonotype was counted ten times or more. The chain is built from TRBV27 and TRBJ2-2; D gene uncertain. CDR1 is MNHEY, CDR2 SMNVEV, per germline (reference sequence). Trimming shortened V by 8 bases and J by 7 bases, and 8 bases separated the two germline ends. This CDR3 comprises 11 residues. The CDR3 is CASRSVGELFF. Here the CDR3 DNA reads TGTGCCAGCCGGAGCGTCGGGGAGCTGTTTTTT.

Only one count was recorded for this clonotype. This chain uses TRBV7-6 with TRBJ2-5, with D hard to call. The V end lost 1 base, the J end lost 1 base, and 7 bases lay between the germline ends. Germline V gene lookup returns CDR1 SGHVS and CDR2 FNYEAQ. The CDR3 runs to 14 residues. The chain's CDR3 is CASSLEVLQETQYF. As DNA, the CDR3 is TGTGCCAGCAGCTTAGAGGTGCTCCAAGAGACCCAGTACTTC.

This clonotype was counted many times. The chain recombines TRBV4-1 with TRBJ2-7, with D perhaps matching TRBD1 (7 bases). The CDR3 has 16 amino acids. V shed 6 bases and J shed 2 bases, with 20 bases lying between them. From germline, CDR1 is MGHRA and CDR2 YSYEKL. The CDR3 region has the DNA TGCGCCAGCAGTGCGCAGGGGGGCCCCGGCACCTACGAGCAGTACTTC. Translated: CASSAQGGPGTYEQYF.

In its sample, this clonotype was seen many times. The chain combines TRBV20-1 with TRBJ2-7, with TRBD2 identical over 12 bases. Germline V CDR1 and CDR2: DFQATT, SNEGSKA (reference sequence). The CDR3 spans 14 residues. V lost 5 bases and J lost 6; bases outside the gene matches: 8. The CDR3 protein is CSASRLAGESEQYF. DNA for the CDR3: TGCAGTGCTTCTAGACTAGCGGGAGAGAGCGAGCAGTACTTC.

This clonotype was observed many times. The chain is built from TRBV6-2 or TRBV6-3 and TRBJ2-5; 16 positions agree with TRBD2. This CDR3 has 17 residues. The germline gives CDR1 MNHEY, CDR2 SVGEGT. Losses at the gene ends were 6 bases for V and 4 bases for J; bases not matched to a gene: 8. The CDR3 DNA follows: TGTGCCAGCAGCCCTGGGACTAGCGGGAGGGACCGAGAGACCCAGTACTTC. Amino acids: CASSPGTSGRDRETQYF.

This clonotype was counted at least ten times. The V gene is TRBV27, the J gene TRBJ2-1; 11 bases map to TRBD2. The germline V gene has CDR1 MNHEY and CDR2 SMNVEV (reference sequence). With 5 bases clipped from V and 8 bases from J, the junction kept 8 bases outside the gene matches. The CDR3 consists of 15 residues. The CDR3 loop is CASSPGTSGGDEQFF. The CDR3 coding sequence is TGTGCCAGCAGTCCCGGGACTAGCGGAGGCGATGAGCAGTTCTTC.

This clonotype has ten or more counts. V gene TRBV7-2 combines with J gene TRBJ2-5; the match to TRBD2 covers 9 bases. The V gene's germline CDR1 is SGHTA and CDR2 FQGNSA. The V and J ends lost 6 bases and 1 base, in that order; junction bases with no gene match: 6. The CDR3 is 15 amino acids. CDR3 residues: CASSASGATQETQYF. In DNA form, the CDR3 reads TGTGCCAGCAGTGCTAGCGGGGCCACCCAAGAGACCCAGTACTTC.

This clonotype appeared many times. This chain's CDR3 is CATSNSGENTGELFF. CDR3 DNA: TGTGCCACCAGCAATAGCGGGGAGAACACCGGGGAGCTGTTTTTT. The V and J genes are TRBV15 and TRBJ2-2, with 8 bases aligning to TRBD2. The germline gives CDR1 LNHNV, CDR2 YYDKDF (reference sequence). CDR3 length: 15 amino acids. V lost 4 bases and J lost 1; bases outside the gene matches: 2.

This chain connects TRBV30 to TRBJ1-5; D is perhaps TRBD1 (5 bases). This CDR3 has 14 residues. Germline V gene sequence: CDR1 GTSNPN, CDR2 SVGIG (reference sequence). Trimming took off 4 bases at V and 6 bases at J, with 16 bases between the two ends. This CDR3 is CAWNPGVLGQPQHF. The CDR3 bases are TGTGCCTGGAACCCGGGGGTTTTGGGTCAGCCCCAGCATTTT.

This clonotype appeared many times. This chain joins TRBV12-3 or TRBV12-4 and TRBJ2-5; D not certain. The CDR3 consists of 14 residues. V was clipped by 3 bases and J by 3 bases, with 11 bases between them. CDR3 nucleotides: TGTGCCAGCAGTTTTAGGGCTAGGAAAGAGACCCAGTACTTC. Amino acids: CASSFRARKETQYF.

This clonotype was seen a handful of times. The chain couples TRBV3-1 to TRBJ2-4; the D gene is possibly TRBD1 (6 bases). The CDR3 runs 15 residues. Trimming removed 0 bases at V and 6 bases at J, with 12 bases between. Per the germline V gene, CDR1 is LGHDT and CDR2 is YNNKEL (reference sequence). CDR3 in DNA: TGTGCCAGCAGCCAAGAGGGGCCCAGGGGAAACATTCAGTACTTC. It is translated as CASSQEGPRGNIQYF.

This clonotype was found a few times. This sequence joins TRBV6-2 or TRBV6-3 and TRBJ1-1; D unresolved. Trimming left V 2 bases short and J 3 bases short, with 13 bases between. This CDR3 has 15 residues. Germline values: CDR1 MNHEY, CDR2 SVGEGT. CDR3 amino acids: CASSYGTVGHTEAFF. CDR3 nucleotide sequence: TGTGCCAGCAGTTACGGCACGGTTGGTCACACTGAAGCTTTCTTT.

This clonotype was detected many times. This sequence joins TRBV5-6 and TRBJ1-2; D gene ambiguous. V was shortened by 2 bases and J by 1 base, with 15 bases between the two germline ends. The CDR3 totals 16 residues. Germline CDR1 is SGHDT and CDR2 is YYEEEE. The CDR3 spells CASSFGVGGFNYGYTF. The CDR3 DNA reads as TGTGCCAGCAGCTTCGGGGTGGGAGGTTTTAACTATGGCTACACCTTC.

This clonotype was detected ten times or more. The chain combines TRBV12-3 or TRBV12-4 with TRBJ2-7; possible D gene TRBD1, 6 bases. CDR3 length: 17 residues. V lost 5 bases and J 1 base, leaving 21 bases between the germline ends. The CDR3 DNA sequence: TGTGCCAGCAGTCCAAGATCTACAGGGCACAGATCCTACGAGCAGTACTTC. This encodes CASSPRSTGHRSYEQYF.

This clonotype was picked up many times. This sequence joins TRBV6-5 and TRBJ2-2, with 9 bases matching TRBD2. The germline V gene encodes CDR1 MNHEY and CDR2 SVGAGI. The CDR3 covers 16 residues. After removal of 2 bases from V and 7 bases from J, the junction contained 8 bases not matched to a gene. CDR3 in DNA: TGTGCCAGCAGTTACGGGAAGACTAGCGGTGGCGGGGAGCTGTTTTTT. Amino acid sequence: CASSYGKTSGGGELFF.

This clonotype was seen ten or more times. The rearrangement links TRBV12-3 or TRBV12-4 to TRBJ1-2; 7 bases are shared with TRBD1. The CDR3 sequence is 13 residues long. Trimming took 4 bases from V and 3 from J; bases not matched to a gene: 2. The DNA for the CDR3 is TGTGCCAGCAGTTCAGGGGGATACTATGGCTACACCTTC. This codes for CASSSGGYYGYTF.

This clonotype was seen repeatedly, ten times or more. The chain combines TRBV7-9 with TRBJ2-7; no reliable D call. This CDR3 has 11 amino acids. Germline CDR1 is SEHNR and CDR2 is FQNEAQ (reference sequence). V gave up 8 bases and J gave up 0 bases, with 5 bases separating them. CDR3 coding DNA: TGTGCCAGCGAAGCCTCCTACGAGCAGTACTTC. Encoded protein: CASEASYEQYF. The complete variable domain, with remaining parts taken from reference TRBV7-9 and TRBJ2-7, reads DTGVSQNPRHKITKRGQNVTFRCDPISEHNRLYWYRQTLGQGPEFLTYFQNEAQLEKSRLLSDRFSAERPKGSFSTLEIQRTEQGDSAMYLCASEASYEQYFGPGTRLTVT.

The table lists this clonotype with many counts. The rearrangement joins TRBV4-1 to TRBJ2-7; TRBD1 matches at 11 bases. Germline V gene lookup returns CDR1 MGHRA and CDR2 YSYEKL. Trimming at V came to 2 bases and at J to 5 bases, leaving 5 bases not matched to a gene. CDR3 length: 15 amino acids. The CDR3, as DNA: TGCGCCAGCAGCCAATCTTGGACAGGGGGCAACGAGCAGTACTTC. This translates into CASSQSWTGGNEQYF.

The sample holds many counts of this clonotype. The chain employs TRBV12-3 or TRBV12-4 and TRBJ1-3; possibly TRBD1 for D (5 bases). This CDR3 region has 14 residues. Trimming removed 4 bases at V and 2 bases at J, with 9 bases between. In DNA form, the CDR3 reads TGTGCCAGCAGTTCGACAGTAGCTGGAAACACCATATATTTT. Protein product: CASSSTVAGNTIYF.

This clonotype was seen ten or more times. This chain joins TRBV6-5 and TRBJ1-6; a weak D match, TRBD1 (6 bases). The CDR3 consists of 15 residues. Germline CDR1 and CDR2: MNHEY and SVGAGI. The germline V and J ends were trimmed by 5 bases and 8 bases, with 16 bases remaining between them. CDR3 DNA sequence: TGTGCCAGCAGTCTAGGGGCGGGGGCCTATTCACCCCTCCACTTT. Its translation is CASSLGAGAYSPLHF.

CDR3: CASSLAGSYTGELFF. CDR3 sequence (DNA): TGTGCCAGCAGCCTAGCGGGCAGCTACACCGGGGAGCTGTTTTTT. This sequence joins TRBV3-1 and TRBJ2-2, with 7 bases lining up with TRBD2. This CDR3 has 15 amino acids. In germline, CDR1 is LGHDT, CDR2 YNNKEL (reference sequence). V shed 4 bases, J shed 3 bases, and the junction held 5 bases outside the gene matches.

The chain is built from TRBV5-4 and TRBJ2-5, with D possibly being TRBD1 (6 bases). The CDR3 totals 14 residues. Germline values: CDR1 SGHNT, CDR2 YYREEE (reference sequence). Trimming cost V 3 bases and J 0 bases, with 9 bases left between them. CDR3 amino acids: CASSSDSYQETQYF. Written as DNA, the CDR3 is TGTGCCAGCAGCTCGGACAGTTACCAAGAGACCCAGTACTTC.

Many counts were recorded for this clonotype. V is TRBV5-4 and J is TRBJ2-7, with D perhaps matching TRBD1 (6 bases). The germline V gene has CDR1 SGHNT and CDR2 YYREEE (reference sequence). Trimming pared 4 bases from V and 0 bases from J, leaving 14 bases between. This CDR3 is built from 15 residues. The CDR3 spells CASSPGQSISYEQYF. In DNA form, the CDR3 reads TGTGCCAGCAGCCCGGGACAATCCATCTCCTACGAGCAGTACTTC.

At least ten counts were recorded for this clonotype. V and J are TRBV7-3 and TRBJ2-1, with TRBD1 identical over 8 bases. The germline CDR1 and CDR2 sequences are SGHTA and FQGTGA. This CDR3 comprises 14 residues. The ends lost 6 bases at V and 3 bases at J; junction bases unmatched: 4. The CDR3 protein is CASRFGTGYNEQFF. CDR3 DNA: TGTGCCAGCAGATTCGGGACAGGCTACAATGAGCAGTTCTTC.

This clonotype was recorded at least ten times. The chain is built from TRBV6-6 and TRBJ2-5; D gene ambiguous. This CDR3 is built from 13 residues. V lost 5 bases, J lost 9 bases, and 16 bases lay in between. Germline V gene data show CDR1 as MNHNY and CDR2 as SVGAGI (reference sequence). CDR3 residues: CASSSGWLLPQYF. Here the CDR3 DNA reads TGTGCCAGCAGTAGTGGGTGGTTATTGCCCCAGTACTTC.

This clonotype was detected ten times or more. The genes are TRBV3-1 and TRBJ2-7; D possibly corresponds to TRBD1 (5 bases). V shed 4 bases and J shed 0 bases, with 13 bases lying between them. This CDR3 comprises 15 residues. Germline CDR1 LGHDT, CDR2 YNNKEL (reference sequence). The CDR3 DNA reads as TGTGCCAGCAGCCGCGACAGTGCCGTCTCCTACGAGCAGTACTTC. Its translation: CASSRDSAVSYEQYF.

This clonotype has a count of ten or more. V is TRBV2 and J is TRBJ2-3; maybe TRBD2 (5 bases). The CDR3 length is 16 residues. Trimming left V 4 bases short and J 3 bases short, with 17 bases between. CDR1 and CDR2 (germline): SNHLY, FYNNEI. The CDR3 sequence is CASSGVFGEPTDTQYF. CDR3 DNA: TGTGCCAGCAGTGGTGTTTTCGGGGAACCAACAGATACGCAGTATTTT.

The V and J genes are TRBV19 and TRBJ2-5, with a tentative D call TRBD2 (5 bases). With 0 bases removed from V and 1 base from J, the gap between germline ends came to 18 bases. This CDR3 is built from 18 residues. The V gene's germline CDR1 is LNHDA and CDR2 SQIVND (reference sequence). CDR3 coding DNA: TGTGCCAGTAGTATAGAGGTTGGAGGACCCATACCCCAAGAGACCCAGTACTTC. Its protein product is CASSIEVGGPIPQETQYF.